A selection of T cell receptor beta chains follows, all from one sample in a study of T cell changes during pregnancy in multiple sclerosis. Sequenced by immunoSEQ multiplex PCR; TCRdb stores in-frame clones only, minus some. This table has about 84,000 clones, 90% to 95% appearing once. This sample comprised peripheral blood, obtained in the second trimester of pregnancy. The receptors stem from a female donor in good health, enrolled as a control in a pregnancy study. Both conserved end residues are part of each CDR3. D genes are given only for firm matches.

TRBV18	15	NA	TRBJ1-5	CASSRQTGSNQPQHF	TGTGCCAGCTCACGTCAGACGGGGAGCAATCAGCCCCAGCATTTT
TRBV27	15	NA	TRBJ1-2	CASSFGGGIGYGYTF	TGTGCCAGCAGTTTTGGGGGGGGGATCGGCTATGGCTACACCTTC
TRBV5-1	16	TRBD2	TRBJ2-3	CASSLPSSGRTDTQYF	TGCGCCAGCAGCCTACCGAGTAGCGGGAGGACAGATACGCAGTATTTT
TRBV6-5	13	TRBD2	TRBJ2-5	CASSTFLGLALYF	TGTGCCAGCAGCACCTTCCTTGGACTAGCGCTGTACTTC
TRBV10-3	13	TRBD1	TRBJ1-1	CAISGQGNTEAFF	TGTGCCATCAGTGGACAGGGCAACACTGAAGCTTTCTTT
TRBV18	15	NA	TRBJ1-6	CASSPAALNNSPLHF	TGTGCCAGCTCACCAGCGGCACTCAATAATTCACCCCTCCACTTT
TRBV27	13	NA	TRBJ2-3	CASSFSLRDTQYF	TGTGCCAGCAGTTTCTCACTACGAGATACGCAGTATTTT
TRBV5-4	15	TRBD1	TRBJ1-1	CASSSYRGRNTEAFF	TGTGCCAGCAGCTCGTACAGGGGGCGGAACACTGAAGCTTTCTTT
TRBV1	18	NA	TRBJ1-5	CTSSQDPGKDCYGQPQHF	TGCACCAGCAGCCAAGATCCGGGGAAGGATTGTTACGGGCAGCCCCAGCATTTT
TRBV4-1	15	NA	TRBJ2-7	CASSHLSEGDYEQYF	TGCGCCAGCAGCCATCTAAGTGAGGGAGACTACGAGCAGTACTTC
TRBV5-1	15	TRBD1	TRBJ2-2	CASSRGQANTGELFF	TGCGCCAGCAGCAGGGGACAGGCGAACACCGGGGAGCTGTTTTTT
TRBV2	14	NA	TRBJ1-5	CASSLQAPNQPQHF	TGTGCCAGCAGCCTACAGGCTCCCAATCAGCCCCAGCATTTT
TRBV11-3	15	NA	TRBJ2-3	CASSPSGINTDTQYF	TGTGCCAGCAGCCCCTCCGGGATAAACACAGATACGCAGTATTTT
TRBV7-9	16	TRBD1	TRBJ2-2	CASSLAGTGSTGELFF	TGTGCCAGCAGCTTGGCCGGGACAGGGAGCACCGGGGAGCTGTTTTTT